This T cell receptor beta chain is drawn from a study of blood T cell repertoires in COVID-19. Germline V CDR1 and CDR2: SGHNT, YYREEE (reference sequence). The V and J ends lost 2 bases and 5 bases, in that order; junction bases with no gene match: 5. The CDR3 covers 14 residues. Only in-frame clones appear in the TCRdb table, and some are missing; sequencing was by immunoSEQ multiplex PCR. Here the sample spans roughly 120,000 clones, roughly 80% being singletons. This TCR derives from a man aged 25 to 45 with acute or convalescent COVID-19. The chain recombines TRBV5-4 with TRBJ2-5; 8 positions match TRBD2. The sequencing sample was made of peripheral blood. The CDR3 DNA reads as TGTGCCAGCAGCTTAGCGGGGGTGAGGGAGACCCAGTACTTC. It encodes CASSLAGVRETQYF.